This TCR beta chain appears in the sequencing data of a study of blood T cell repertoires in COVID-19. The wider study: The United States, Italy and Spain provided the acute and convalescent COVID-19 samples.

Sequenced by immunoSEQ multiplex PCR; TCRdb stores in-frame clones only, minus some. This sample has a few hundred thousand clones, with 85% to 90% found just once. Sequenced material: peripheral blood. This clonotype was sampled from a woman in her thirties or forties with COVID-19, enrolled during active disease.

The CDR3 here is CASSSSGLGYNEQFF. In DNA form, the CDR3 reads TGTGCCAGCAGCTCTAGCGGGCTAGGGTACAATGAGCAGTTCTTC. This sequence joins TRBV6-2 or TRBV6-3 and TRBJ2-1; the match to TRBD2 covers 8 bases. The CDR3 is 15 amino acids. Germline values: CDR1 MNHEY, CDR2 SVGEGT. V lost 6 bases and J lost 4; bases outside the gene matches: 8.